This paragraph covers one T cell receptor (beta chain) sequence. The antigen is unknown. Other DNA sequences in the same sample also yield this CDR3. Assay: immunoSEQ multiplex PCR; the TCRdb copy retains only in-frame clones and omits some. The sample has over 60,000 clones; around four fifths are singletons. Trimming removed 2 bases from V and 2 bases from J, with 5 bases in between. The V gene's germline CDR1 is SGDLS and CDR2 YYNGEE. The CDR3 consists of 13 residues. The data were obtained in a study of T cell repertoires and HLA-DP antigens. The wider study: A couple of male donors and one female donor spanned ages 18-to-29 through 60-to-69. The study's findings and limits: Responder cells were total CD4+ cells with a HeLa antigen-presenting system.

CD4+ T cells were isolated untouched, about 97.7% pure. The chain uses TRBV9 and TRBJ1-5; the D is unclear. Sequenced sample: CD4+ T cells from PBMCs. This TCR derives from a man in his sixties in good health and CMV-seronegative. As DNA, the CDR3 is TGTGCCAGCAGCGTCTGGGGCAATCAGCCCCAGCATTTT. Protein sequence: CASSVWGNQPQHF.